The 29 T cell receptor beta chains below come from one sample, sequenced in a study of radiotherapy plus CTLA-4 blockade in lung cancer. TCRdb keeps only in-frame clones here, not all; method: immunoSEQ multiplex PCR. The sample includes about 95,000 clones, roughly 80% seen only once; the top ten take 0.75% to 0.85%. The sequenced sample was peripheral blood, obtained from a patient treated with radiotherapy plus ipilimumab. The receptors were gathered from a human donor with non-small cell lung cancer who had stable disease on radiotherapy plus ipilimumab.

The chain uses TRBV25-1 and TRBJ1-3, with D perhaps TRBD1 (6 bases). Deletions cut 7 bases from V and 2 bases from J, with 15 bases between. CDR3 length equals 15 residues. Germline assignment: CDR1 MGHDK and CDR2 SYGVNS. The CDR3 here is CASTGSRGAGNTIYF. CDR3 sequence (DNA): TGTGCCAGCACCGGTAGCAGGGGAGCTGGAAACACCATATATTTT. The full variable domain, completed using reference TRBV25-1 and TRBJ1-3, is EADIYQTPRYLVIGTGKKITLECSQTMGHDKMYWYQQDPGMELHLIHYSYGVNSTEKGDLSSESTVSRIRTEHFPLTLESARPSHTSQYLCASTGSRGAGNTIYFGEGSWLTVV.

The rearrangement uses TRBV27 and TRBJ2-7; D gene uncertain. The germline V gene encodes CDR1 MNHEY and CDR2 SMNVEV (reference sequence). V was pared by 3 bases and J by 0 bases, with 12 bases between. CDR3 length: 15 amino acids. CDR3 loop: CASSFLAQSSYEQYF. CDR3 DNA: TGTGCCAGCAGTTTCTTGGCACAGAGCTCCTACGAGCAGTACTTC.

This chain joins TRBV30 and TRBJ2-5; TRBD2 matches at 8 bases. Germline-derived CDR1 and CDR2 are GTSNPN and SVGIG (reference sequence). There are 15 residues in the CDR3. Trimming cost V 3 bases and J 5 bases; bases outside gene matches: 11. This chain's CDR3 is CAWRVSGRGRETQYF. CDR3 DNA: TGTGCCTGGAGGGTAAGCGGGAGAGGCAGGGAGACCCAGTACTTC.

The V gene is TRBV6-5, the J gene TRBJ2-7, with a tentative D call TRBD1 (5 bases). The CDR3 loop spans 13 amino acids. V was pared by 8 bases and J by 7 bases, with 18 bases between. Germline V gene data show CDR1 as MNHEY and CDR2 as SVGAGI. The CDR3 is CASRQTEATEQYF. Written as DNA, the CDR3 is TGTGCCAGCCGACAGACAGAGGCTACGGAGCAGTACTTC.

The V call is TRBV4-1, the J call TRBJ2-7, with 10 bases aligning to TRBD1. V gave up 8 bases and J gave up 3 bases; unmatched junction bases: 10. Germline-derived CDR1 and CDR2 are MGHRA and YSYEKL. CDR3 length equals 15 residues. The CDR3 protein is CASSGLGTGDYEQYF. The CDR3 DNA sequence: TGCGCCAGCTCGGGCCTCGGGACAGGGGACTACGAGCAGTACTTC.

The chain carries TRBV30 and TRBJ2-5, with D tentatively TRBD1 or TRBD2 (6 bases each). Germline-derived CDR1 and CDR2 are GTSNPN and SVGIG (reference sequence). V lost 4 bases, J lost 3 bases, and 12 bases lay in between. The CDR3 length is 13 residues. The CDR3 DNA is TGTGCCTGGACCAGGGGAGGAAAAGAGACCCAGTACTTC. Its protein is CAWTRGGKETQYF.

This chain connects TRBV14 to TRBJ2-3; D gene ambiguous. The CDR3 is 15 amino acids. V gave up 1 base and J gave up 6 bases, with 14 bases separating them. Germline values: CDR1 SGHDN, CDR2 FVKESK. The CDR3 protein is CASSQGTAPLDTQYF. The CDR3 DNA sequence: TGTGCCAGCAGCCAAGGGACCGCCCCTTTGGATACGCAGTATTTT.

This rearrangement joins TRBV7-6 to TRBJ2-7; maybe TRBD2 (5 bases). There are 14 residues in the CDR3. In germline, CDR1 is SGHVS, CDR2 FNYEAQ. Trimming removed 3 bases at V and 6 bases at J, with 15 bases between. The CDR3 is CASSFIVEGGEQYF. The CDR3, as DNA: TGTGCCAGCAGCTTCATCGTCGAGGGTGGCGAGCAGTACTTC.

The table lists this clone with a few counts. Different DNA sequences within this sample yield the same CDR3. This rearrangement joins TRBV7-9 to TRBJ1-4, with no clear D. The germline V gene has CDR1 SEHNR and CDR2 FQNEAQ (reference sequence). The length of the CDR3 is 14 residues. The V end was cut by 1 base, the J end by 8 bases, with 11 bases between. Written as DNA, the CDR3 is TGTGCCAGCAGCTTAGTGAGCGGCTCCGAAAAACTGTTTTTT. It yields the protein CASSLVSGSEKLFF.

The J gene is TRBJ1-6, the V gene TRBV23-1; no definite D call. Being an ORF, TRBV23-1 has a function that is uncertain. Between the trimmed V and J ends, which lost 3 bases and 6 bases, there was a span of 30 bases. The length of the CDR3 is 21 residues. Here the CDR3 DNA reads TGCGCCAGCAGTCATTATCGGATTTTGACTCGGCCCCCCCCACCTAATTCACCCCTCCACTTT. Its translation: CASSHYRILTRPPPPNSPLHF.

J is TRBJ2-2 and V is TRBV6-5; 7 nucleotides align to TRBD2. Trimming took 2 bases from V and 6 from J; bases not matched to a gene: 3. The CDR3 extends over 14 amino acids. Germline V gives CDR1 MNHEY, CDR2 SVGAGI. CDR3 sequence (DNA): TGTGCCAGCAGTTACGAGGGAGGGGCCGGGGAGCTGTTTTTT. Encoded protein: CASSYEGGAGELFF.

The rearrangement joins TRBV30 to TRBJ2-3, with D perhaps given as TRBD1 or TRBD2 (5 bases each). With 4 bases removed from V and 6 bases from J, the gap between germline ends came to 14 bases. CDR1 is GTSNPN, CDR2 SVGIG, per germline (reference sequence). The CDR3 runs to 13 residues. The chain's CDR3 is CAWTRWGWDTQYF. The CDR3 DNA is TGTGCCTGGACCCGGTGGGGGTGGGATACGCAGTATTTT.

Points on this clone: At one end the junction does not follow the germline gene, possibly because of a read error. This rearrangement joins TRBV9 to TRBJ1-5; no clear D. Germline lookup yields CDR1 SGDLS and CDR2 YYNGEE. The CDR3 is 15 residues long. CDR3 sequence: CARSVAGRADQPQHF. The CDR3 DNA reads as TGTGCCCGCAGCGTAGCCGGGAGGGCCGATCAGCCCCAGCATTTT.

The rearrangement uses TRBV2 and TRBJ2-1; 12 nucleotides match TRBD2. CDR1 SNHLY and CDR2 FYNNEI come from the germline V gene. Unmatched junction bases numbered 4, after V lost 2 bases and J lost 8 bases. The CDR3 sequence is 15 residues long. For the CDR3, the DNA is TGTGCCAGCAGTGAACTAGCGGGGGGGGGCGATGAGCAGTTCTTC. The encoded protein is CASSELAGGGDEQFF.

This clone was detected only a few times. This sequence joins TRBV2 and TRBJ1-2, with D maybe TRBD1 (6 bases). Trimming left V 6 bases short and J 3 bases short, with 11 bases between. The germline V gene encodes CDR1 SNHLY and CDR2 FYNNEI. CDR3 length: 13 residues. Written as DNA, the CDR3 is TGTGCCAGCAGGGGGACACAAGACTATGGCTACACCTTC. Translated: CASRGTQDYGYTF.

This sequence joins TRBV28 and TRBJ2-2; 8 nucleotides line up with TRBD2. V lost 6 bases and J lost 4; bases outside the gene matches: 7. The CDR3 sequence is 15 residues long. The germline V gene has CDR1 MDHEN and CDR2 SYDVKM. As DNA, the CDR3 is TGTGCCAGCAGCCCCGCTAGCGGGTTCACCGGGGAGCTGTTTTTT. Translating it yields CASSPASGFTGELFF.

This chain links TRBV7-9 with TRBJ1-1, with no clear D. V was cut by 5 bases and J by 1 base, with 11 bases left in between. CDR3 length equals 14 residues. Germline V gives CDR1 SEHNR, CDR2 FQNEAQ (reference sequence). In nucleotides, the CDR3 is TGTGCCAGCAGCCTACACCAGACGAACACTGAAGCTTTCTTT. Translated: CASSLHQTNTEAFF.

This chain links TRBV5-1 with TRBJ2-7; D is ambiguous. Germline assignment: CDR1 SGHRS and CDR2 YFSETQ. The V and J ends lost 0 bases and 0 bases respectively, with 7 bases between them. This CDR3 is built from 14 residues. CDR3 nucleotide sequence: TGCGCCAGCAGCTTGGCACTCAACTCCTACGAGCAGTACTTC. Translating it yields CASSLALNSYEQYF.

The chain combines TRBV5-4 with TRBJ1-1; tentative D call: TRBD1 (6 bases). Per the germline V gene, CDR1 is SGHNT and CDR2 is YYREEE (reference sequence). This CDR3 comprises 15 residues. Trimming stripped 2 bases from V and 4 bases from J, with 15 bases between. CDR3 in amino acids: CASSLGRGQGTEAFF. The CDR3 DNA sequence: TGTGCCAGCAGCTTAGGTCGGGGGCAGGGCACTGAAGCTTTCTTT. Using reference TRBV5-4 and TRBJ1-1 for the parts outside the CDR3, the full variable domain is ETGVTQSPTHLIKTRGQQVTLRCSSQSGHNTVSWYQQALGQGPQFIFQYYREEENGRGNFPPRFSGLQFPNYSSELNVNALELDDSALYLCASSLGRGQGTEAFFGQGTRLTVV.

The genes are TRBV6-5 and TRBJ1-5, with a possible D match to TRBD1 (6 bases). With 5 bases removed from V and 0 bases from J, the gap between germline ends came to 11 bases. The germline gives CDR1 MNHEY, CDR2 SVGAGI. The CDR3 is 15 amino acids. DNA for the CDR3: TGTGCCAGCAGTCCCTCAGGGGCTAGCAATCAGCCCCAGCATTTT. Its protein is CASSPSGASNQPQHF.

This chain uses TRBV19 with TRBJ2-7, with TRBD2 matching 10 bases. Germline CDR1 LNHDA, CDR2 SQIVND (reference sequence). The CDR3 totals 16 residues. The V gene end was trimmed by 7 bases and the J gene end by 3 bases; junction bases not matched to a gene: 12. In nucleotides, the CDR3 is TGTGCCAGTATTCCGGGGCTAGCGGGGGCCTACTACGAGCAGTACTTC. This codes for CASIPGLAGAYYEQYF. The full variable domain, its missing parts supplied by reference TRBV19 and TRBJ2-7, is DGGITQSPKYLFRKEGQNVTLSCEQNLNHDAMYWYRQDPGQGLRLIYYSQIVNDFQKGDIAEGYSVSREKKESFPLTVTSAQKNPTAFYLCASIPGLAGAYYEQYFGPGTRLTVT.

V and J are TRBV4-1 and TRBJ1-4; 7 bases match TRBD1. Unmatched junction bases numbered 7, after V lost 1 base and J lost 8 bases. CDR1 and CDR2 from the germline V gene are MGHRA and YSYEKL. The CDR3 has 15 amino acids. The CDR3 region is CASSQGQGGGEKLFF. The CDR3, as DNA: TGCGCCAGCAGCCAAGGACAGGGCGGAGGCGAAAAACTGTTTTTT.

The genes are TRBV2 and TRBJ2-3; D gene ambiguous. CDR3 length: 15 residues. V lost 4 bases and J 0 bases, leaving 11 bases between the germline ends. In germline, CDR1 is SNHLY, CDR2 FYNNEI. The CDR3 protein is CASSGSGLSTDTQYF. The CDR3 nucleotides are TGTGCCAGCAGTGGGTCGGGTCTTAGCACAGATACGCAGTATTTT.

The genes are TRBV28 and TRBJ2-5, with 8 bases lining up with TRBD1. The CDR3 is 14 amino acids. The germline V gene has CDR1 MDHEN and CDR2 SYDVKM. V lost 1 base to trimming and J lost 4 bases; unmatched junction nucleotides: 2. The CDR3: CASSLSRGLETQYF. The CDR3 bases are TGTGCCAGCAGTTTATCCAGGGGGCTAGAGACCCAGTACTTC.

The chain carries TRBV28 and TRBJ1-4; D possibly corresponds to TRBD1 (6 bases). The CDR3 extends over 14 amino acids. Between the trimmed V and J ends, which lost 4 bases and 5 bases, there was a span of 11 bases. Germline V gene sequence: CDR1 MDHEN, CDR2 SYDVKM. The CDR3 sequence: CASSSDSLNEKLFF. The CDR3 nucleotides read TGTGCCAGCAGTTCGGACAGCTTAAATGAAAAACTGTTTTTT.

A single count supports this clone. The chain links TRBV19 to TRBJ1-1; D ambiguous. The ends were cut back, 5 bases at V and 3 bases at J, with 4 bases in the middle. CDR3 length: 11 residues. CDR1 and CDR2 (germline): LNHDA, SQIVND (reference sequence). The CDR3 loop reads CASSLHTEAFF. CDR3 sequence (DNA): TGTGCCAGTAGTCTACACACTGAAGCTTTCTTT.

Only one count was recorded for this clone. The rearrangement uses TRBV6-5 and TRBJ2-1, with D unresolved. Germline CDR1 MNHEY, CDR2 SVGAGI. The V and J ends lost 0 bases and 7 bases respectively, with 13 bases between them. The CDR3 extends over 15 amino acids. This chain's CDR3 is CASSYSSPFPNEQFF. The CDR3 DNA reads TGTGCCAGCAGTTACTCGAGTCCCTTCCCGAATGAGCAGTTCTTC.

This clone was seen just once. The chain links TRBV5-6 to TRBJ1-5, with D possibly TRBD1 on 5 matching bases. V was clipped by 4 bases and J by 1 base, with 12 bases between them. The CDR3 loop spans 15 amino acids. CDR1 and CDR2 from the germline V gene are SGHDT and YYEEEE. The CDR3 is CASSMGGRSNQPQHF. Written as DNA, the CDR3 is TGTGCCAGCAGCATGGGGGGACGGAGCAATCAGCCCCAGCATTTT.

The rearrangement uses TRBV29-1 and TRBJ2-7; 9 nucleotides agree with TRBD2. Germline CDR1 reads SQVTM; CDR2 reads ANQGSEA. CDR3 length: 15 amino acids. Trimming cost V 2 bases and J 2 bases; bases outside gene matches: 7. This chain's CDR3 is CSVESLGGRAYEQYF. In nucleotides, the CDR3 is TGCAGCGTTGAAAGCCTAGGCGGGAGGGCCTACGAGCAGTACTTC.